This T cell receptor beta chain was recovered during a study of immune evolution from preneoplasia to lung adenocarcinoma. V shed 1 base, J shed 5 bases, and the junction held 2 bases outside the gene matches. Germline CDR1 reads GTSNPN; CDR2 reads SVGIG (reference sequence). The length of the CDR3 is 13 residues. Some clones are missing from TCRdb's copy, which holds only in-frame ones; the method was immunoSEQ multiplex PCR. The repertoire includes approximately 4,300 clones, around 74% of them detected once, and 9.5% to 10% sits in the top ten. Sequenced sample: FFPE minimally invasive lung adenocarcinoma tissue. The chain employs TRBV30 and TRBJ2-3; 8 bases map to TRBD2. This receptor was taken from a person aged 60-79 years with lung adenocarcinoma. CDR3 DNA: TGTGCCTGGAGTGGACGGGGGGGAGATACGCAGTATTTT. It encodes CAWSGRGGDTQYF.